This is a list of T cell receptor beta chains from one sample in a study of cytomegalovirus exposure and HLA in healthy donors. The method was immunoSEQ multiplex PCR; TCRdb's version includes in-frame clones alone and lacks a portion of them. The table lists under 200,000 clones, roughly 80% of them singletons. The sequenced sample was PBMCs. These receptors were obtained from a middle-aged man in good health and CMV-seronegative. The CDR3 runs from the conserved cysteine through the conserved F or W. A D gene is named only where the DNA matches it firmly. Size values are once, few and many counts, or a class for expanded clones, and some rows have none.

CDR3 protein | CDR3 DNA | clone size | V gene | D gene | J gene
CSVCGSPLRDSYEQYF | TGCAGCGTGTGCGGGAGCCCACTAAGAGACTCCTACGAGCAGTACTTC | - | TRBV29-1 | TRBD2 | TRBJ2-7
CASSLLGQGMGNQPQHF | TGTGCCAGCAGCCTATTAGGACAGGGAATGGGCAATCAGCCCCAGCATTTT | - | TRBV5-5 | TRBD1 | TRBJ1-5
CASSQDRTSGGMDTQYF | TGTGCCAGCAGCCAAGATAGGACTAGCGGGGGCATGGACACGCAGTATTTT | - | TRBV14 | TRBD2 | TRBJ2-3
CASRSLVSSTDTQYF | TGTGCCAGCAGGTCCCTAGTCTCTAGCACAGATACGCAGTATTTT | - | TRBV6-5 | - | TRBJ2-3
CASSLDRAGANVLTF | TGCGCCAGCAGCTTGGACCGGGCTGGGGCCAACGTCCTGACTTTC | - | TRBV5-1 | - | TRBJ2-6
CASSPQGSGANVLTF | TGCGCCAGCAGCCCCCAGGGGTCTGGGGCCAACGTCCTGACTTTC | - | TRBV4-3 | - | TRBJ2-6
CASTEEWTEAFF | TGTGCCAGCACGGAGGAGTGGACTGAAGCTTTCTTT | - | TRBV2 | - | TRBJ1-1
CASSTETGNYGYTF | TGTGCCAGCAGTACAGAGACAGGCAACTATGGCTACACCTTC | - | TRBV6-4 | - | TRBJ1-2
CASTPSGGQGSLGELFF | TGTGCCAGTACCCCATCAGGTGGACAGGGGTCCCTCGGGGAGCTGTTTTTT | - | TRBV19 | TRBD1 | TRBJ2-2
CASSYSMAGTGNTIYF | TGTGCCAGCAGTTACTCGATGGCAGGGACTGGAAACACCATATATTTT | - | TRBV6-5 | - | TRBJ1-3
CASSMSRQGIYEQYF | TGTGCCAGTAGTATGTCGAGACAGGGAATCTACGAGCAGTACTTC | - | TRBV19 | TRBD1 | TRBJ2-7
CASSPRGASSGNTIYF | TGTGCCAGCAGCCCCAGGGGGGCCAGCTCTGGAAACACCATATATTTT | few | TRBV11-2 | TRBD1 | TRBJ1-3
CASQGQRATNEKLFF | TGTGCCAGTCAGGGACAGCGAGCAACTAATGAAAAACTGTTTTTT | - | TRBV2 | TRBD1 | TRBJ1-4
CASSFSGLNQPQHF | TGCGCCAGCAGCTTCTCGGGTTTAAATCAGCCCCAGCATTTT | few | TRBV5-1 | - | TRBJ1-5
CASITGGTPYGYTF | TGTGCCAGCATCACAGGGGGAACCCCCTATGGCTACACCTTC | - | TRBV6-1 | TRBD1 | TRBJ1-2
CASNLGTGGYNEQFF | TGTGCCAGCAACCTCGGGACAGGGGGCTACAATGAGCAGTTCTTC | once | TRBV11-2 | TRBD1 | TRBJ2-1
CASSLARDRQETQYF | TGCGCCAGCAGCTTGGCCAGGGACAGGCAAGAGACCCAGTACTTC | - | TRBV5-1 | TRBD1 | TRBJ2-5
CASSPHYRTGGDEKLFF | TGTGCCAGCAGCCCACACTACAGGACAGGGGGGGATGAAAAACTGTTTTTT | - | TRBV11-2 | TRBD1 | TRBJ1-4
CASSPPSTGGHTEAFF | TGTGCCAGCTCACCACCTAGTACGGGAGGGCACACTGAAGCTTTCTTT | - | TRBV18 | - | TRBJ1-1
CASSPRTNSYNEQFF | TGTGCCAGCAGCCCCCGGACAAATTCCTACAATGAGCAGTTCTTC | - | TRBV7-9 | - | TRBJ2-1
CAWSPWTGRNEKLFF | TGTGCCTGGAGTCCCTGGACAGGGAGGAATGAAAAACTGTTTTTT | - | TRBV30 | TRBD1 | TRBJ1-4
CASSSGTSGNNEQFF | TGTGCCAGCAGTTCTGGGACTAGCGGTAACAATGAGCAGTTCTTC | - | TRBV6-6 | TRBD2 | TRBJ2-1
CAWLLGHPYNEQFF | TGTGCCTGGCTCCTGGGGCACCCCTACAATGAGCAGTTCTTC | many | TRBV30 | - | TRBJ2-1
CAISEGASGRSYNEQFF | TGTGCCATCAGTGAGGGAGCTAGCGGGCGCTCCTACAATGAGCAGTTCTTC | - | TRBV10-3 | TRBD2 | TRBJ2-1
CSVEDRQGNTEAFF | TGCAGCGTTGAAGATCGGCAGGGGAACACTGAAGCTTTCTTT | - | TRBV29-1 | - | TRBJ1-1
CASSNRGKEDTQYF | TGTGCCAGTAGCAACAGGGGGAAAGAAGATACGCAGTATTTT | once | TRBV19 | TRBD1 | TRBJ2-3
CSVEATGRPYEQYF | TGCAGCGTTGAAGCGACAGGCAGACCCTACGAGCAGTACTTC | - | TRBV29-1 | - | TRBJ2-7
CAWRGLTATGELFF | TGTGCCTGGAGGGGGTTGACAGCCACCGGGGAGCTGTTTTTT | few | TRBV30 | - | TRBJ2-2
CASVRDTLNSNQPQHF | TGTGCCAGTGTGAGGGACACCCTCAATAGCAATCAGCCCCAGCATTTT | - | TRBV19 | - | TRBJ1-5
CASSQPRTSGGGTNEQFF | TGCGCCAGCAGTCAACCGAGGACTAGCGGGGGGGGAACCAATGAGCAGTTCTTC | - | TRBV23-1 | TRBD2 | TRBJ2-1
CASGGMGGGYTF | TGTGCCAGCGGTGGGATGGGAGGGGGCTACACCTTC | - | TRBV6-5 | - | TRBJ1-2
CAISESPRIGFDEQFF | TGTGCCATCAGTGAGTCACCGCGGATTGGGTTCGATGAGCAGTTCTTC | - | TRBV10-3 | - | TRBJ2-1
CASSLGLAGAHGELFF | TGTGCCAGCAGCCTGGGACTAGCGGGGGCTCACGGGGAGCTGTTTTTT | - | TRBV7-2 | TRBD2 | TRBJ2-2
CASSWTDSLNTEAFF | TGCGCCAGCAGCTGGACGGACAGCCTGAACACTGAAGCTTTCTTT | - | TRBV5-1 | - | TRBJ1-1
CAISDRTSGLGTDTQYF | TGTGCCATCAGTGACAGGACTAGCGGGCTTGGCACAGATACGCAGTATTTT | - | TRBV10-3 | TRBD2 | TRBJ2-3
CASSYQKVAGGDEQYF | TGTGCCAGCAGTTACCAAAAGGTAGCGGGAGGGGACGAGCAGTACTTC | - | TRBV6-5 | TRBD2 | TRBJ2-7
CASSLMRDTNEKLFF | TGTGCCAGCAGCTTAATGAGGGATACTAATGAAAAACTGTTTTTT | few | TRBV7-2 | - | TRBJ1-4
CASSPDRGAGYTF | TGCGCCAGCAGCCCCGACAGGGGCGCGGGCTACACCTTC | - | TRBV5-1 | TRBD1 | TRBJ1-2
CASSQGTGVVEKLFF | TGTGCCAGCAGCCAGGGGACAGGGGTCGTCGAAAAACTGTTTTTT | - | TRBV7-9 | TRBD1 | TRBJ1-4
CASSLVTGAYNEQFF | TGTGCCAGCAGCTTAGTTACGGGAGCCTACAATGAGCAGTTCTTC | - | TRBV7-9 | - | TRBJ2-1
CSARRGANTGELFF | TGCAGCGCCCGTCGGGGGGCGAACACCGGGGAGCTGTTTTTT | - | TRBV29-1 | TRBD2 | TRBJ2-2
CAISEFVGHNEKLFF | TGTGCCATCAGTGAGTTCGTGGGCCATAATGAAAAACTGTTTTTT | - | TRBV10-3 | - | TRBJ1-4
CAIRGAGGLAGSYEQYF | TGTGCCATCAGGGGGGCAGGGGGGCTAGCGGGTTCCTACGAGCAGTACTTC | once | TRBV10-3 | - | TRBJ2-7
CASRPAGGPQFF | TGCGCCAGCAGGCCAGCGGGAGGGCCTCAGTTCTTC | - | TRBV5-1 | TRBD2 | TRBJ2-1
CASGPGGGGYGYTF | TGTGCCAGCGGCCCTGGCGGGGGCGGCTATGGCTACACCTTC | - | TRBV27 | - | TRBJ1-2
CASSNPNTGELFF | TGTGCCAGTAGTAATCCTAACACCGGGGAGCTGTTTTTT | few | TRBV19 | - | TRBJ2-2
CASNTEREGEQYF | TGTGCCAGCAACACGGAGCGGGAGGGTGAGCAGTACTTC | - | TRBV2 | TRBD2 | TRBJ2-7
CASSPRGLAGYNEQFF | TGTGCCAGCAGCCCCCGAGGACTAGCGGGCTACAATGAGCAGTTCTTC | - | TRBV7-9 | TRBD2 | TRBJ2-1